The present T cell receptor beta chain was sequenced within a study of CD8+CD57+ T cells in acquired aplastic anemia. Study context: Sorted CD4+ and CD8+ cells yielded DNA averaging approximately 3 ug.

The CDR3 sequence is 16 residues long. Germline values: CDR1 KGHDR, CDR2 SFDVKD. This clonotype is a singleton in its sample. Its antigen remains unknown. Germline and junction disagree at one end, which may indicate a read error. TCR beta VDJ and CDR3 profiling used genomic DNA as template. TCRdb processed the reads anew with MiXCR; each CDR3 protein has one entry. The sample holds under 150,000 distinct CDR3 sequences; roughly 40% are singletons and the top ten take roughly 8.9%. Points from the study as a whole: Comparison of patients with controls identified twenty-nine shared CD8+ CDR3 sequences. Any difference that existed in CD8+ Simpson's diversity between patients and controls was not significant.

This chain connects TRBV24-1 to TRBJ2-5, with D possibly matching TRBD2 (6 bases). Sequenced input: sorted CD4+, CD8+, or CD8+CD57+ T cells (not recorded which) from PBMCs. The receptor's source is a human donor in good health, serving as a control. Written as DNA, the CDR3 is TGCGCCACCAGTGGGGGAGGCCAGGCGCCCAAAGAGACCCAGTACTTC. The encoded protein is CATSGGGQAPKETQYF.